This T cell receptor (beta chain) was sequenced for a study of blood T cell repertoires in COVID-19. Study context: The cDNA or gDNA used as material had been derived from T cells, B-cell-depleted T cells, or PBMCs.

In germline, CDR1 is MNHEY, CDR2 SMNVEV (reference sequence). After removal of 1 base from V and 5 bases from J, the junction contained 5 bases not matched to a gene. There are 15 residues in the CDR3. Sequenced by immunoSEQ multiplex PCR; TCRdb stores in-frame clones only, minus some. The sample carries around 400,000 clones, 89% recorded once. Specimen: peripheral blood. The genes are TRBV27 and TRBJ1-5, with 7 bases fitting TRBD1. This receptor was identified in a man aged 35 to 55 with acute or convalescent COVID-19. The DNA for the CDR3 is TGTGCCAGCAGTTTATGGCAGGGGGAGGATCAGCCCCAGCATTTT. Its translation: CASSLWQGEDQPQHF.